The 6 T cell receptor beta chains presented below share a single source sample, sequenced in a study of blood T cell repertoires in COVID-19. Only in-frame clones appear in the TCRdb table, and some are missing; sequencing was by immunoSEQ multiplex PCR. This sample has 200,000 to 300,000 clones, with over 75% found just once. Sequencing input: PBMCs or T cells enriched from blood (not recorded which). Receptors originate from a woman aged 40-49 years who had been exposed to COVID-19.

This sequence joins TRBV19 and TRBJ2-1; 7 nucleotides agree with TRBD1. Germline V gene data show CDR1 as LNHDA and CDR2 as SQIVND (reference sequence). The CDR3 runs to 15 residues. Germline trimming cut 1 base from V and 0 bases from J; bases unmatched to any gene: 0. Here the CDR3 reads CASSIGDSSYNEQFF. The CDR3 nucleotides read TGTGCCAGTAGTATAGGGGACAGCTCCTACAATGAGCAGTTCTTC.

The rearrangement joins TRBV7-3 to TRBJ2-6, with 7 bases matching TRBD1. V trimming: 0 bases; J trimming: 0 bases; junction bases outside the gene matches: 8. The CDR3 extends over 19 amino acids. Germline-derived CDR1 and CDR2 are SGHTA and FQGTGA. The CDR3 nucleotides are TGTGCCAGCAGCTTAACGGGGGACAGTGAAGTCTCTGGGGCCAACGTCCTGACTTTC. It is translated as CASSLTGDSEVSGANVLTF.

V is TRBV12-5 and J is TRBJ1-1; D is undetermined. This CDR3 is 14 amino acids long. Germline V CDR1 and CDR2: LGHNT, FRNRAP. Trimming pared 1 base from V and 3 bases from J, leaving 9 bases between. The CDR3 DNA sequence: TGTGCTAGTGGTTTGGAGAGGATGGACACTGAAGCTTTCTTT. Translated, it gives CASGLERMDTEAFF.

The chain is built from TRBV3-1 (or the pseudogene TRBV3-2) and TRBJ2-5, with D tentatively TRBD1 or TRBD2 (7 bases each). Germline assignment: CDR1 LGHDT and CDR2 YNNKEL (reference sequence). V was trimmed by 7 bases and J by 5 bases, leaving 20 bases between them. The CDR3 has 15 residues. The CDR3 loop is CASTQGVGGPETQYF. DNA for the CDR3: TGTGCCAGCACCCAGGGGGTCGGGGGGCCGGAGACCCAGTACTTC.

V usage is TRBV6-5 and J usage is TRBJ1-1, with D uncertain. CDR1 is MNHEY and CDR2 is SVGAGI in the germline V gene. The germline V and J ends were trimmed by 0 bases and 8 bases, with 7 bases remaining between them. The CDR3 has 12 residues. CDR3 sequence reads: CASSYSGREAFF. The CDR3 DNA follows: TGTGCCAGCAGTTACTCAGGGAGGGAAGCTTTCTTT.

The CDR3 spells CASSVRTSGSTDTQYF. CDR3 bases: TGTGCCAGCAGCGTGAGGACTAGCGGATCCACAGATACGCAGTATTTT. This rearrangement joins TRBV11-3 to TRBJ2-3, with TRBD2 matching over 10 bases. Germline assignment: CDR1 SGHNT and CDR2 YENEEA. With V trimmed by 5 bases and J by 2 bases, 7 bases remained unmatched. This CDR3 has 16 residues.